This TCR beta chain emerged from a study of blood T cell repertoires in COVID-19 (dated by TCRdb to 2019 to 2021). Study-wide context: Samples covering the acute and convalescent phases of COVID-19 were provided by collaborators in the United States, Italy and Spain. Sample metadata almost always included a de-identified subject ID, COVID-19 status, age in years and sex. The repertoires were made available in a free public database intended to serve as a resource for research on the immune response to SARS-CoV-2. Samples were obtained from the ongoing ImmuneRACE study (first 160 participants) and from 1,254 subjects provided by 6 global collaborators. Where available, HLA class I and class II types were taken from metadata supplied by the sample provider and were not determined by assay-based typing. The material from the prospective study consisted of cDNA or gDNA derived from T cells, B-cell-depleted T cells, or PBMCs. Deeply sampled blood TCRbeta repertoires from subjects exposed to, actively infected with, or recovered from COVID-19 were included in the dataset. On the study overall, not on this receptor specifically: The quantity of clinical and demographic metadata differed by source and by participant and was supplied without curation.

Participants in the prospective study were aged roughly 18 to 90 years, lived in 20 to 30 United States geographic areas, and enrolled through a virtual design. In the prospective study, cohorts were assigned on the basis of participant-reported clinical history obtained from a screening survey and a study questionnaire. For ImmuneRACE Cohort 3, a participant was defined as recovered based on two consecutive negative NP/OP PCR tests, clearance by a healthcare professional, or resolution of symptoms. In the prospective study, whole blood, serum and a nasopharyngeal or oropharyngeal swab were collected from each participant by mobile phlebotomists. Over a roughly two-month period, participants in the prospective study had the option of providing additional blood draws and questionnaires. Blood samples from the prospective study were shipped frozen or at room temperature prior to DNA extraction. Spanning cysteine to phenylalanine, the CDR3 consists of 15 amino acids. The CDR3 DNA has 45 bases and is translated from base 1. According to the germline V gene (reference sequence), CDR1 reads WNHNN and CDR2 reads SYGVQD. At the junction V is shortened by 6 bases and J by 8 bases; bases outside the gene matches: 6.

To note about this clone: Its antigen is currently not known. No quality values exist for individual bases; no much larger clone is one base distant.

The immunoSEQ Assay, a bias-controlled multiplex PCR, was used to amplify TCRbeta CDR3 regions from genomic DNA. Concerning the study's data processing: Nucleated cell counts per sample were estimated from amplification of reference gene primers within the assay. Sequence reads were collapsed and filtered to measure the absolute abundance of every unique TCRbeta CDR3 rearrangement. For each sample, productive Simpson clonality was calculated as the square root of Simpson's diversity index over productive rearrangements. Here the immuneACCESS table is served through TCRdb, limited to in-frame sequences with V and J called. Missing clones are a known gap in these copies; in checked studies unresolved V genes cover under half, and the rest lacks a known reason. The V and J calls and clone size were taken over from that table, and D and trimming were inferred from the DNA. The sample table shows 130,000 or so clones, and less than 90% are seen once. The biggest ten clones account for 15% to 20% of the sample.

The chain joins TRBV10-1 to TRBJ2-1, and TRBD2 aligns with 14 junction nucleotides. The sequenced sample consisted of PBMCs or T cells enriched from blood (not recorded which). This clonotype was obtained from a man younger than 45 who had recovered from COVID-19. The DNA reads as follows: TGCGCCAGCAGGGGACTAGCGGGGGTTGGAGATGAGCAGTTCTTC. Translated, this is CASRGLAGVGDEQFF.